This TCR beta chain was sequenced for a study of blood T cell repertoires in COVID-19. Germline V gene data show CDR1 as KGHSH and CDR2 as LQKENI. CDR3 length: 16 residues. Trimming cost V 6 bases and J 7 bases; bases outside gene matches: 14. Authors' data handling: For nucleated cells, counts were estimated from reference gene primer amplification. Libraries were prepared by immunoSEQ multiplex PCR; TCRdb keeps only in-frame clonotypes and omits some of them. The V and J calls and clone size were taken over from that table, and D and trimming were inferred from the DNA. Of 410,000 or so clones listed, about 91% are singletons.

The specimen sequenced was peripheral blood. The chain carries TRBV18 and TRBJ1-5, with TRBD1 identical over 8 bases. This receptor was obtained from a woman aged 40 to 50 with COVID-19, enrolled during active disease. As DNA, the CDR3 is TGTGCCAGCTCCCCCCTCGACAGGGGATCAAGACAGCCCCAGCATTTT. As protein: CASSPLDRGSRQPQHF.